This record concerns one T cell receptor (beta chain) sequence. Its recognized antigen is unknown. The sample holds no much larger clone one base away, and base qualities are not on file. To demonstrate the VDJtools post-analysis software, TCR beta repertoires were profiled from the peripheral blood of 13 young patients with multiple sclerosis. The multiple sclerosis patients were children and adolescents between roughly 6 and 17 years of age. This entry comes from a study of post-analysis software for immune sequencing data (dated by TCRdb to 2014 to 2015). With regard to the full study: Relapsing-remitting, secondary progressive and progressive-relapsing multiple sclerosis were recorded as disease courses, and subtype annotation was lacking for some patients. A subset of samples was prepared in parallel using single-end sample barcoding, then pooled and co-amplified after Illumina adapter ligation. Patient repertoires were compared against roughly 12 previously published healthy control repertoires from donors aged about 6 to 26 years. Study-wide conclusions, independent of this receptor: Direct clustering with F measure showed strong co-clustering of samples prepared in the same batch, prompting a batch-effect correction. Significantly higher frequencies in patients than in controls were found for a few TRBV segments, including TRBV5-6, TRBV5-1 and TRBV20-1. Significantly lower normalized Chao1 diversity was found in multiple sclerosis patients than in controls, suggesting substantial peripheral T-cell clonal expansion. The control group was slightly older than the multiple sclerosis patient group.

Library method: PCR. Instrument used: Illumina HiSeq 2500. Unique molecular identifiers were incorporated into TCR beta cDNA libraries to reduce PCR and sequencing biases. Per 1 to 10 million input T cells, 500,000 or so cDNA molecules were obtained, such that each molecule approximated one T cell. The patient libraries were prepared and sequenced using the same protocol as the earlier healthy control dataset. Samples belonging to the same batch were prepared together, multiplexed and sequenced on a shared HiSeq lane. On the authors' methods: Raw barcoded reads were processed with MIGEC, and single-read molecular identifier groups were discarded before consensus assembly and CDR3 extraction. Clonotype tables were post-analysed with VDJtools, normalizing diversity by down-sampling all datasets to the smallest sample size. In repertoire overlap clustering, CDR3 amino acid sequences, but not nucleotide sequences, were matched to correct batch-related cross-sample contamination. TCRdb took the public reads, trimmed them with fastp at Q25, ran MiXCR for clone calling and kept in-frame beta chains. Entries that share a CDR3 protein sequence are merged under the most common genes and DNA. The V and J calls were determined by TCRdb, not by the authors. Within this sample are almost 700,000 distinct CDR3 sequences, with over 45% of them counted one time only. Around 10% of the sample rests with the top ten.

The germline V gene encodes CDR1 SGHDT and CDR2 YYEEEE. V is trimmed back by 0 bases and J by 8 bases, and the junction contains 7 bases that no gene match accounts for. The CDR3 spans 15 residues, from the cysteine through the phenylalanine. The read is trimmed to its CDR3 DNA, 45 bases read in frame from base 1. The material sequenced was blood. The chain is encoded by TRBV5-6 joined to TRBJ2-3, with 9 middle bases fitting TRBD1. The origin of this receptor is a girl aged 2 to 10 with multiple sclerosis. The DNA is TGTGCCAGCAGCTTGGCAGGGACAGGGCCAGGTACGCAGTATTTT. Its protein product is CASSLAGTGPGTQYF.